What follows describes a single T cell receptor (beta chain). The sample belongs to a study of blood T cell repertoires in COVID-19. Study background: The cDNA or gDNA used as material had been derived from T cells, B-cell-depleted T cells, or PBMCs.

Libraries were prepared by immunoSEQ multiplex PCR; TCRdb keeps only in-frame clonotypes and omits some of them. The sample includes 350,000 to 450,000 clones, 80% to 90% of them seen just once. This TCR was sampled from a woman aged 55-70 years with COVID-19, enrolled during active disease. Sequencing was carried out using peripheral blood.

The CDR3 sequence: CASSHGGSGTDTQYF. As DNA, the CDR3 is TGTGCCAGCTCTCACGGGGGGTCTGGCACAGATACGCAGTATTTT. This chain links TRBV7-3 with TRBJ2-3; TRBD2 agrees at 7 bases. J was trimmed by 1 base and V by 8 bases; bases with no gene match: 9. Germline V gene lookup returns CDR1 SGHTA and CDR2 FQGTGA. This CDR3 comprises 15 residues.